The 16 T cell receptor beta chains below come from one sample, sequenced in a study of blood T cell repertoires in COVID-19. Produced via immunoSEQ multiplex PCR; TCRdb's table is partial and in-frame only. This sample has approximately 230,000 clones; 75% to 90% occur once, and the top ten carry about 2.2%. Material for sequencing was peripheral blood. The source of these receptors is a man aged 25-45 years who had recovered from COVID-19.

The chain joins TRBV13 to TRBJ1-5; 9 positions agree with TRBD1. The CDR3 covers 17 residues. After removal of 3 bases from V and 3 bases from J, the junction contained 9 bases not matched to a gene. Germline CDR1 and CDR2: PRHDT and FYEKMQ (reference sequence). CDR3 bases: TGTGCCAGCAGCTTCTCCGGGACAGGGTACCTCAATCAGCCCCAGCATTTT. Amino acids: CASSFSGTGYLNQPQHF.

This chain links TRBV27 with TRBJ2-5, with TRBD2 as a possible D gene (5 bases). The CDR3 length is 15 residues. Per germline, CDR1 MNHEY and CDR2 SMNVEV (reference sequence). Deletions cut 5 bases from V and 5 bases from J, with 18 bases between. The CDR3 coding sequence is TGTGCCAGCAGTGGCCGCGTTCGGGGTCGGGAGACCCAGTACTTC. As protein: CASSGRVRGRETQYF.

The CDR3, as DNA: TGTGCCAGCAGCCACCGGGACTTTTCCACAGATACGCAGTATTTT. This sequence encodes CASSHRDFSTDTQYF. The V and J genes are TRBV3-1 (or the pseudogene TRBV3-2) and TRBJ2-3; maybe TRBD2 (6 bases). Trimming cost V 3 bases and J 2 bases, with 12 bases left between them. Germline CDR1 is LGHDT and CDR2 is YNNKEL (reference sequence). There are 15 residues in the CDR3.

The V gene is TRBV30, the J gene TRBJ2-1; 10 nucleotides match TRBD2. Trimming at V came to 1 base and at J to 0 bases, leaving 6 bases not matched to a gene. Germline lookup yields CDR1 GTSNPN and CDR2 SVGIG (reference sequence). The CDR3 has 17 residues. CDR3 bases: TGTGCCTGGAGTGGTCTAGCGGGGGTTTCCTCCTACAATGAGCAGTTCTTC. Its translation: CAWSGLAGVSSYNEQFF.

The J gene is TRBJ2-2, the V gene TRBV6-4; TRBD1 agrees at 8 bases. The CDR3 is made up of 15 amino acids. Germline trimming cut 4 bases from V and 1 base from J; bases unmatched to any gene: 2. Germline V gives CDR1 MRHNA, CDR2 SNTAGT. The CDR3 spells CASSGGTGNTGELFF. CDR3 nucleotides: TGTGCCAGCAGTGGGGGGACAGGGAACACCGGGGAGCTGTTTTTT.

The chain employs TRBV19 and TRBJ2-1; TRBD1 aligns across 9 bases. This CDR3 is built from 15 residues. Germline V lookup: CDR1 LNHDA, CDR2 SQIVND (reference sequence). V shed 5 bases, J shed 8 bases, and the junction held 10 bases outside the gene matches. CDR3 region: CASSAHRGRVHEQFF. As DNA, the CDR3 is TGTGCCAGTAGTGCACACAGGGGGCGCGTGCATGAGCAGTTCTTC.

V usage is TRBV7-2 and J usage is TRBJ1-1, with D unresolved. Germline CDR1 SGHTA, CDR2 FQGNSA. This CDR3 is 13 amino acids long. Trimming took off 4 bases at V and 1 base at J, with 7 bases between the two ends. The CDR3 coding sequence is TGTGCCAGCAGCTCTTCTCCGAACACTGAAGCTTTCTTT. Its protein is CASSSSPNTEAFF. Complete variable domain (other parts from reference TRBV7-2 and TRBJ1-1): GAGVSQSPSNKVTEKGKDVELRCDPISGHTALYWYRQSLGQGLEFLIYFQGNSAPDKSGLPSDRFSAERTGGSVSTLTIQRTQQEDSAVYLCASSSSPNTEAFFGQGTRLTVV.

V gene TRBV11-2 combines with J gene TRBJ2-5; D might be TRBD2 (6 bases). Germline CDR1 SGHAT, CDR2 FQNNGV. The CDR3 length is 13 residues. Trimming removed 9 bases from V and 0 bases from J, with 11 bases in between. The CDR3 DNA is TGTGCCAGTGCCGGGAGATACCAAGAGACCCAGTACTTC. It is translated as CASAGRYQETQYF.

Only a few counts were recorded for this clone. The V and J genes are TRBV3-1 (or the pseudogene TRBV3-2) and TRBJ2-7; D is possibly TRBD2 (6 bases). From germline, CDR1 is LGHDT and CDR2 YNNKEL (reference sequence). This CDR3 is built from 13 residues. Trimming left V 0 bases short and J 6 bases short, with 9 bases between. The DNA of the CDR3 is TGTGCCAGCAGCCAAGAACGGGGGAGCGAGCAGTACTTC. It is translated as CASSQERGSEQYF.

The V call is TRBV7-9, the J call TRBJ1-4; D possibly corresponds to TRBD1 (6 bases). V was trimmed by 4 bases and J by 8 bases, leaving 14 bases between them. CDR1 is SEHNR and CDR2 is FQNEAQ in the germline V gene (reference sequence). The CDR3 length is 14 residues. CDR3 nucleotides: TGTGCCAGCAGCTCCATGGGGGCTCAGGAAAAACTGTTTTTT. This codes for CASSSMGAQEKLFF. The whole variable domain, remainder taken from reference TRBV7-9 and TRBJ1-4, is DTGVSQNPRHKITKRGQNVTFRCDPISEHNRLYWYRQTLGQGPEFLTYFQNEAQLEKSRLLSDRFSAERPKGSFSTLEIQRTEQGDSAMYLCASSSMGAQEKLFFGSGTQLSVL.

The chain uses TRBV14 and TRBJ2-3, with unresolved D. CDR3 length: 15 residues. Germline lookup yields CDR1 SGHDN and CDR2 FVKESK. The V gene lost 0 bases and the J gene lost 0 bases, with 7 bases spanning the gap. CDR3 sequence (DNA): TGTGCCAGCAGCCAAGATGCCAGTAGCACAGATACGCAGTATTTT. It encodes CASSQDASSTDTQYF.

This rearrangement joins TRBV19 to TRBJ2-1; maybe TRBD1 (5 bases). The germline CDR1 and CDR2 sequences are LNHDA and SQIVND (reference sequence). The CDR3 totals 12 residues. As DNA, the CDR3 is TGTGCATCGTGGGGCCCCTACAATGAGCAGTTCTTC. It translates to CASWGPYNEQFF.

J is TRBJ2-5 and V is TRBV5-8; no reliable D call. The germline CDR1 and CDR2 sequences are SGHTS and YDEGEE. Trimming removed 1 base from V and 1 base from J, with 8 bases in between. This CDR3 has 14 amino acids. In DNA form, the CDR3 reads TGTGCCAGCAGCTTGAGAGCCTTCCAAGAGACCCAGTACTTC. Its protein is CASSLRAFQETQYF.

The V and J genes are TRBV4-1 and TRBJ2-7, with 9 positions matching TRBD2. The ends lost 0 bases at V and 4 bases at J; junction bases unmatched: 7. This CDR3 is built from 16 residues. Germline V gives CDR1 MGHRA, CDR2 YSYEKL. CDR3 DNA: TGCGCCAGCAGCCAAGAAGTGACTAGCGGCTTTTACGAGCAGTACTTC. This encodes CASSQEVTSGFYEQYF.

The sample holds one count of this clone. The chain combines TRBV6-5 with TRBJ1-2; the match to TRBD1 covers 9 bases. The V segment lost 0 bases and the J segment 8 bases; nucleotides outside the gene matches: 1. The CDR3 sequence is 13 residues long. Germline lookup yields CDR1 MNHEY and CDR2 SVGAGI. CDR3 residues: CASSYSTGGGYTF. The CDR3 nucleotides are TGTGCCAGCAGTTACTCGACAGGGGGAGGCTACACCTTC.

This sequence joins TRBV5-1 and TRBJ2-2; 8 bases match TRBD2. The germline CDR1 and CDR2 sequences are SGHRS and YFSETQ. V shed 4 bases and J 7 bases; nucleotides not matched to a gene: 6. The CDR3 has 14 residues. This CDR3 is CASSEGLVLGELFF. The DNA of the CDR3 is TGCGCCAGCAGCGAGGGACTAGTGCTCGGGGAGCTGTTTTTT.